This T cell receptor beta chain is drawn from a study of monozygotic twins with inflammatory bowel disease. From the 5' RACE reads, TCRdb lists one entry per CDR3 protein and no DNA. The repertoire table contains tens of thousands of distinct CDR3 sequences. Concerning this clonotype: Its target is unknown.

Study results and limitations: Fewer shared clonotypes with others were found in IBD patients than in healthy twins, especially with disease activity. Twins with IBD were found to have lower TCRbeta diversity (inverse Simpson) than healthy co-twins.

Input material: blood. The source of this sequence is a human donor with ulcerative colitis or Crohn's disease, or a healthy co-twin of an affected twin (not recorded which).

CDR3 sequence reads: CASSSLTGTDTEAFF. The V call is TRBV27, the J call TRBJ1-1; TCRdb lists TRBD1, though no DNA is available to test this call. Per germline, CDR1 MNHEY and CDR2 SMNVEV (reference sequence). The CDR3 loop spans 15 amino acids.